Presented here are 15 T cell receptor beta chains from one specimen sequenced in a study of shared clonotypes between healthy human individuals (dated by TCRdb to the early 2020s). The receptor library was made with the immunoSEQ multiplex PCR assay. TCRdb provides this immuneACCESS table in a form limited to in-frame rearrangements. Some clones are lacking; in checked studies, under half of them reflect an unresolved V gene, and why the rest are absent is not known. For this sample there are around 2.5 million clones; roughly 93% appear just once. The top ten clones comprise 0.36% of the sample. Sequencing was carried out using naive CD4+ T cells from PBMCs. The intended sense of this specimen's cell subset or site label: CD45RA+ positively selected. All receptors come from a man aged 18 to 30 in good health. Some clones in this sample may be carry-over from other donors' samples.

This clone was seen once. This chain joins TRBV30 and TRBJ1-3; perhaps TRBD1 as D (5 bases). CDR1 and CDR2 from the germline V gene are GTSNPN and SVGIG (reference sequence). This CDR3 region has 15 residues. The V and J ends lost 0 bases and 6 bases respectively, with 15 bases between them. The CDR3 nucleotides are TGTGCCTGGAGTGTACCGAGGGGAACCGAAAACACCATATATTTT. Translating gives CAWSVPRGTENTIYF.

The chain joins TRBV6-5 to TRBJ1-2; D possibly corresponds to TRBD1 (5 bases). The ends were cut back, 2 bases at V and 0 bases at J, with 10 bases in the middle. The CDR3 length is 15 residues. Looked up from germline, CDR1 is MNHEY and CDR2 is SVGAGI. The CDR3: CASSYGAGSNYGYTF. In DNA form, the CDR3 reads TGTGCCAGCAGTTACGGCGCAGGGTCTAACTATGGCTACACCTTC.

This clone has just one count. The rearrangement links TRBV5-1 to TRBJ2-4; 9 bases are shared with TRBD2. Germline trimming cut 0 bases from V and 6 bases from J; bases unmatched to any gene: 7. Germline V gene sequence: CDR1 SGHRS, CDR2 YFSETQ. The CDR3 has 16 residues. This CDR3 is CASSLGSSGNINIQYF. For the CDR3, the DNA is TGCGCCAGCAGCTTGGGGTCTAGCGGGAACATAAACATTCAGTACTTC.

The chain recombines TRBV7-3 with TRBJ1-3, with D unclear. V dropped 0 bases and J dropped 0 bases, with 6 bases sitting between them. The length of the CDR3 is 15 residues. Germline V CDR1 and CDR2: SGHTA, FQGTGA. The CDR3 DNA follows: TGTGCCAGCAGCTTAACTGCGAGCTCTGGAAACACCATATATTTT. This sequence encodes CASSLTASSGNTIYF.

The V call is TRBV9, the J call TRBJ2-5; TRBD2 matches 8 bases. The CDR3 loop spans 14 amino acids. From germline, CDR1 is SGDLS and CDR2 YYNGEE. Trimming at V came to 7 bases and at J to 3 bases, leaving 8 bases not matched to a gene. CDR3 sequence (DNA): TGTGCCAGCTCGGAGGGACTAGTAGAAGAGACCCAGTACTTC. It codes for CASSEGLVEETQYF.

As regards this clone: The identical CDR3 is also encoded by other nucleotide sequences in the sample. The chain has TRBV28 and TRBJ2-1; no clear D. Germline loops: CDR1 MDHEN, CDR2 SYDVKM. The CDR3 length is 12 residues. Between the trimmed V and J ends, which lost 6 bases and 3 bases, there was a span of 6 bases. The CDR3 spells CASSLLYNEQFF. CDR3 nucleotide sequence: TGTGCCAGCAGCTTACTCTACAATGAGCAGTTCTTC.

The chain couples TRBV27 to TRBJ2-3; 8 bases map to TRBD2. Germline lookup yields CDR1 MNHEY and CDR2 SMNVEV (reference sequence). This CDR3 has 16 residues. J lost 0 bases, V lost 4 bases, and 6 bases had no gene match. CDR3 region: CASSWTSPESTDTQYF. CDR3 nucleotides: TGTGCCAGCAGTTGGACTAGCCCGGAGAGCACAGATACGCAGTATTTT.

The rearrangement uses TRBV18 and TRBJ1-5; D unclear. V lost 6 bases and J 6 bases, leaving 18 bases between the germline ends. Looked up from germline, CDR1 is KGHSH and CDR2 is LQKENI. This CDR3 spans 15 amino acids. The CDR3 DNA reads TGTGCCAGCTCGCAAGGGCCAGATGTAAGTCAGCCCCAGCATTTT. Protein sequence: CASSQGPDVSQPQHF.

For the CDR3, the DNA is TGTGCCAGCAGCCTTCCCCCGGGCTCTGGAAACACCATATATTTT. This codes for CASSLPPGSGNTIYF. The V and J genes are TRBV9 and TRBJ1-3; D unclear. Germline CDR1 reads SGDLS; CDR2 reads YYNGEE. The V end was cut by 4 bases, the J end by 0 bases, with 11 bases between. The CDR3 contains 15 residues.

The table lists this clone with a count of one. In nucleotides, the CDR3 is TGTGCCATCAGTGAGGCCAGAAACTATGGCTACACCTTC. It codes for CAISEARNYGYTF. The chain joins TRBV10-3 to TRBJ1-2; no clear D. Germline values: CDR1 ENHRY, CDR2 SYGVKD. V dropped 2 bases and J dropped 2 bases, with 6 bases sitting between them. The CDR3 sequence is 13 residues long.

The CDR3 region has the DNA TGTGCCAGCAGCCTCTTGGGTGGACAGGGACCTGGGGCCAACGTCCTGACTTTC. Its translation: CASSLLGGQGPGANVLTF. The chain employs TRBV7-3 and TRBJ2-6; 8 nucleotides match TRBD1. Germline V gene data show CDR1 as SGHTA and CDR2 as FQGTGA. The ends lost 5 bases at V and 2 bases at J; junction bases unmatched: 11. CDR3 length: 18 amino acids.

The genes are TRBV4-2 and TRBJ2-5; D perhaps matches TRBD1 (6 bases). Between the trimmed V and J ends, which lost 4 bases and 4 bases, there was a span of 22 bases. Germline CDR1 reads LGHNA; CDR2 reads YNFKEQ. CDR3 size: 17 residues. The CDR3 is CASSLAANLQGTETQYF. Here the CDR3 DNA reads TGTGCCAGCAGCCTCGCGGCTAATCTGCAGGGGACAGAGACCCAGTACTTC.

The CDR3 reads CASSLHRAANYGYTF. Written as DNA, the CDR3 is TGTGCCAGCAGCTTACACAGGGCAGCTAACTATGGCTACACCTTC. The chain recombines TRBV6-5 with TRBJ1-2, with a possible D match to TRBD1 (6 bases). V gave up 6 bases and J gave up 0 bases, with 14 bases separating them. CDR3 length: 15 amino acids. Germline loops: CDR1 MNHEY, CDR2 SVGAGI.

The chain joins TRBV29-1 to TRBJ1-1; D ambiguous. In germline, CDR1 is SQVTM, CDR2 ANQGSEA. The CDR3 runs to 14 residues. V was shortened by 1 base and J by 3 bases, with 12 bases between the two germline ends. This CDR3 reads CSVEVREKDTEAFF. CDR3 bases: TGCAGCGTTGAAGTGAGGGAGAAGGACACTGAAGCTTTCTTT.

This clone has only a few counts. This chain links TRBV5-4 with TRBJ2-5; 11 nucleotides agree with TRBD1. Germline-derived CDR1 and CDR2 are SGHNT and YYREEE (reference sequence). This CDR3 is built from 14 residues. V lost 5 bases and J lost 3; bases outside the gene matches: 3. The CDR3 is CASRDRGREETQYF. The CDR3 DNA reads as TGTGCCAGCAGGGACAGGGGGCGAGAAGAGACCCAGTACTTC. The variable domain in full, completed from reference TRBV5-4 and TRBJ2-5, reads ETGVTQSPTHLIKTRGQQVTLRCSSQSGHNTVSWYQQALGQGPQFIFQYYREEENGRGNFPPRFSGLQFPNYSSELNVNALELDDSALYLCASRDRGREETQYFGPGTRLLVL.